The 3 T cell receptor beta chains in this list originate from one sample, sequenced in a study of cytomegalovirus exposure and HLA in healthy donors. Amplification used 60 Vbeta primers and 13 Jbeta primers. Libraries were prepared by immunoSEQ multiplex PCR; TCRdb keeps only in-frame clonotypes and omits some of them. The repertoire holds about 120,000 clones, with about three quarters as singletons. Sequenced sample: PBMCs. These receptors were taken from a man aged 60-69 years in good health and CMV-seropositive.

The V call is TRBV30, the J call TRBJ1-2, with TRBD1 identical over 8 bases. V lost 4 bases to trimming and J lost 7 bases; unmatched junction nucleotides: 17. CDR1 is GTSNPN and CDR2 is SVGIG in the germline V gene (reference sequence). The CDR3 sequence is 16 residues long. The DNA for the CDR3 is TGTGCCTGGACCCTGGGAGGCAGGGGGCTCTCCTTTGGCTACACCTTC. Translated, it gives CAWTLGGRGLSFGYTF.

This clone was picked up one time. The V gene is TRBV2, the J gene TRBJ2-7; TRBD1 matches at 7 bases. The germline V gene encodes CDR1 SNHLY and CDR2 FYNNEI. The CDR3 spans 15 residues. V trimming: 8 bases; J trimming: 6 bases; junction bases outside the gene matches: 16. This chain's CDR3 is CASVLDRAGTSEQYF. For the CDR3, the DNA is TGTGCCAGCGTTCTCGACAGGGCTGGAACTTCCGAGCAGTACTTC.

The gene calls are TRBV15 and TRBJ1-2; D might be TRBD1 (6 bases). Looked up from germline, CDR1 is LNHNV and CDR2 is YYDKDF (reference sequence). Trimming cost V 4 bases and J 8 bases, with 11 bases left between them. This CDR3 region has 12 residues. The DNA for the CDR3 is TGTGCCACCAGCAAGGGGGAATTGGGCTACACCTTC. Translation: CATSKGELGYTF.